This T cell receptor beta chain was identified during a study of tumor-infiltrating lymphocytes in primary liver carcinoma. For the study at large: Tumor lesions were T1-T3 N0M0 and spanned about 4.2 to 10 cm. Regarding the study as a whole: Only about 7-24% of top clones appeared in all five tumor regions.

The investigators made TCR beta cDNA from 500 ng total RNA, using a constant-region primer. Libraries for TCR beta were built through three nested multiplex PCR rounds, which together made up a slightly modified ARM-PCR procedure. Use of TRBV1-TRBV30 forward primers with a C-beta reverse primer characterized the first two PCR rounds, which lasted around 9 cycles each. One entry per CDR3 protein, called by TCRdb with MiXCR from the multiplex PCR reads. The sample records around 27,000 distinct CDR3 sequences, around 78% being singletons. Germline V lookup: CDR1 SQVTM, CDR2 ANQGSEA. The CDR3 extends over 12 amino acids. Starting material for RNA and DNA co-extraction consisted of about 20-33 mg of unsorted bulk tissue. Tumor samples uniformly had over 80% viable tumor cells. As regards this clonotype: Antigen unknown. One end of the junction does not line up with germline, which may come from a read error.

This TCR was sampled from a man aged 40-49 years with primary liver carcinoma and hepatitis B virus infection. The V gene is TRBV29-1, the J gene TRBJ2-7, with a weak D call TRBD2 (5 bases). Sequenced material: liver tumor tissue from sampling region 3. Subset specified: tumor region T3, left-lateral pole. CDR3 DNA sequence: TGTAGCGTTGGGCAGTTAGGGTACGAGCAGTACTTC. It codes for CSVGQLGYEQYF.